This T cell receptor (beta chain) came from a study of glioma-infiltrating T cells after dendritic cell vaccination. Assay: immunoSEQ multiplex PCR; the TCRdb copy retains only in-frame clones and omits some. Here the sample spans about 76,000 clones, around 87% being singletons. V was cut by 6 bases and J by 3 bases, with 12 bases left in between. Looked up from germline, CDR1 is LNHDA and CDR2 is SQIVND (reference sequence). The CDR3 contains 13 residues. Time point: after dendritic cell vaccination, including at tumor progression/relapse. This clonotype originated in a human donor with glioblastoma. The sample consisted of blood, taken after dendritic cell vaccination. This chain joins TRBV19 and TRBJ2-7, with D perhaps TRBD2 (6 bases). The CDR3 DNA is TGTGCCAGTAGGGAGGGTGGGGTCTACGAGCAGTACTTC. As protein: CASREGGVYEQYF.